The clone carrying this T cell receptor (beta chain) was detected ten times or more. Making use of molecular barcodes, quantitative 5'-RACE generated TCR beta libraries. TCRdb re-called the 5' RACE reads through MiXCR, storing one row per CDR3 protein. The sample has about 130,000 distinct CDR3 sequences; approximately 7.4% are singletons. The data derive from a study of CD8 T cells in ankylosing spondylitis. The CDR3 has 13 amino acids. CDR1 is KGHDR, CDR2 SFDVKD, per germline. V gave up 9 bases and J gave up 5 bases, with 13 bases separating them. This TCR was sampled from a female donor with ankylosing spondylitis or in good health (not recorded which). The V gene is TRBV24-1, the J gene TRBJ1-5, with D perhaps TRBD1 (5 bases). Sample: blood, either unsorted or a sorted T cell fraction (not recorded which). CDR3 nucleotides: TGTGCCACCGCGGCAGGGAATCATCAGCCCCAGCATTTT. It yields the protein CATAAGNHQPQHF.